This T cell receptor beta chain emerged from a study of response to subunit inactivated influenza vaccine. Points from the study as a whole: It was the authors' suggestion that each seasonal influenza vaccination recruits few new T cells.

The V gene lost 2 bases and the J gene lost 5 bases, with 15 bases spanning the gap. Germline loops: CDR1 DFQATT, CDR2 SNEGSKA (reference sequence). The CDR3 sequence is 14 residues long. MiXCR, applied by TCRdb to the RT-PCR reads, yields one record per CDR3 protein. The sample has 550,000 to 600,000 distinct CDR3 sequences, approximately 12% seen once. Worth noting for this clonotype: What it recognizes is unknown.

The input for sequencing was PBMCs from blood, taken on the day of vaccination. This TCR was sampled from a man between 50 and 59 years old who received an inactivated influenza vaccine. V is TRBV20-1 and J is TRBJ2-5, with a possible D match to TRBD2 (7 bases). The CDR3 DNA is TGCAGTGCTAGACGGACGGGGGGCCTGGAGACCCAGTACTTC. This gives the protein CSARRTGGLETQYF.